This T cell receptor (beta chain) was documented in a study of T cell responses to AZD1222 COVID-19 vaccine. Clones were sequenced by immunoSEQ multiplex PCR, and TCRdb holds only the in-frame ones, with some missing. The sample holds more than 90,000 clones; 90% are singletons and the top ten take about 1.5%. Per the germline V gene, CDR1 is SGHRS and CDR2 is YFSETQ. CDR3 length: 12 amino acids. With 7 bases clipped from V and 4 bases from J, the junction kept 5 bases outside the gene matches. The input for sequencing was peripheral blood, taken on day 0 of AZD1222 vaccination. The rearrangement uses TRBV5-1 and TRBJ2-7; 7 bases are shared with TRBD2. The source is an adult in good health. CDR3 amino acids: CASQGGGYEQYF. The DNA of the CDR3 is TGCGCCAGCCAGGGCGGGGGTTACGAGCAGTACTTC.